Listed here are 9 T cell receptor beta chains from one sample, sequenced in a study of graft-versus-host responses after intestinal transplantation. Repertoires were generated with immunoSEQ multiplex PCR, while TCRdb's copy carries only in-frame clones and drops some. Seen here are fewer than 4,500 clones, about 94% observed once, and the top ten hold roughly 1.2%. The sample here was PBMCs, taken 11 days after intestinal transplantation. The source of these receptors is a human patient who received an intestinal transplant, so some T cells may come from the graft donor.

The V and J genes are TRBV19 and TRBJ2-7, with 9 bases identical to TRBD2. Germline trimming cut 1 base from V and 2 bases from J; bases unmatched to any gene: 3. The germline CDR1 and CDR2 sequences are LNHDA and SQIVND (reference sequence). The CDR3 runs to 15 residues. The DNA for the CDR3 is TGTGCCAGTAGTATAGGTCCTAGCGGGACCTACGAGCAGTACTTC. Residues: CASSIGPSGTYEQYF.

The rearrangement uses TRBV5-1 and TRBJ2-5; 11 bases map to TRBD2. The V gene's germline CDR1 is SGHRS and CDR2 YFSETQ. V was clipped by 1 base and J by 4 bases; unmatched bases: 6. This CDR3 is built from 16 residues. CDR3 residues: CASSLTSGSVGETQYF. The CDR3 DNA is TGCGCCAGCAGCTTGACTAGCGGGAGCGTAGGAGAGACCCAGTACTTC. The variable domain in full, completed from reference TRBV5-1 and TRBJ2-5, reads KAGVTQTPRYLIKTRGQQVTLSCSPISGHRSVSWYQQTPGQGLQFLFEYFSETQRNKGNFPGRFSGRQFSNSRSEMNVSTLELGDSALYLCASSLTSGSVGETQYFGPGTRLLVL.

The CDR3 protein is CASSQGRQGLEGYTF. In nucleotides, the CDR3 is TGTGCCAGCAGCCAGGGGAGACAGGGCCTAGAGGGCTACACCTTC. The chain uses TRBV27 and TRBJ1-2; TRBD1 matches at 7 bases. The CDR3 covers 15 residues. The ends lost 6 bases at V and 8 bases at J; junction bases unmatched: 15. Germline loops: CDR1 MNHEY, CDR2 SMNVEV (reference sequence).

J is TRBJ2-7 and V is TRBV21-1; no check of the table's D call, TRBD1, against the DNA was made. TRBV21-1 is a recognized pseudogene. The CDR3 loop spans 23 amino acids. DNA of the CDR3: TGTGCCAGCAGCAAAATACTAAGGGACAGGGTGTACGATTTGGCTAATCGAGGGGACGAGCAGTACTTC. It codes for CASSKILRDRVYDLANRGDEQYF.

The CDR3 region is CASSLGVRGGTEAFF. In DNA, the CDR3 is TGTGCCAGCAGCTTAGGTGTCAGGGGAGGGACTGAAGCTTTCTTT. The rearrangement links TRBV7-8 to TRBJ1-1; a weak D match, TRBD1 (6 bases). The V and J ends lost 1 base and 5 bases respectively, with 14 bases between them. The CDR3 consists of 15 residues. CDR1 SGHVS and CDR2 FQNEAQ come from the germline V gene.

This chain uses TRBV18 with TRBJ1-1; 9 bases fit TRBD1. Germline assignment: CDR1 KGHSH and CDR2 LQKENI. This CDR3 has 17 residues. The V segment lost 4 bases and the J segment 1 base; nucleotides outside the gene matches: 10. CDR3 coding DNA: TGTGCCAGCTCACTCCCCCCCAACAGGGGGCCGAACACTGAAGCTTTCTTT. Translation: CASSLPPNRGPNTEAFF.

The chain carries TRBV7-6 and TRBJ2-3, with 9 bases aligning to TRBD2. Looked up from germline, CDR1 is SGHVS and CDR2 is FNYEAQ. This CDR3 has 15 residues. V shed 2 bases and J 2 bases; nucleotides not matched to a gene: 2. CDR3 coding DNA: TGTGCCAGCAGCTTAAGGACTAGCGTCACAGATACGCAGTATTTT. It encodes CASSLRTSVTDTQYF.

V gene TRBV9 combines with J gene TRBJ2-3, with 7 nucleotides matching TRBD1. V was clipped by 4 bases and J by 4 bases; unmatched bases: 18. In germline, CDR1 is SGDLS, CDR2 YYNGEE. The CDR3 runs 18 residues. CDR3 loop: CASSFPPPGTGAADTQYF. CDR3 DNA sequence: TGTGCCAGCAGCTTTCCTCCCCCCGGTACAGGGGCGGCAGATACGCAGTATTTT.

The chain has TRBV7-9 and TRBJ2-3; 9 bases are a match to TRBD1. V shed 0 bases, J shed 2 bases, and the junction held 6 bases outside the gene matches. CDR3 length equals 17 residues. Looked up from germline, CDR1 is SEHNR and CDR2 is FQNEAQ (reference sequence). The CDR3 coding sequence is TGTGCCAGCAGCTTAGCAACTGGGACAGGGCCCACAGATACGCAGTATTTT. This gives the protein CASSLATGTGPTDTQYF.